In its sample, the clone carrying this TCR beta chain was seen a few times. Antigen specificity is unknown. This sample is drawn from a study of CD8 T cells in ankylosing spondylitis. Study-wide points: Earlier work had already found some motif variants in reactive arthritis synovial fluid and blood. What appeared characteristic of ankylosing spondylitis blood was a TCR beta motif of under 10 highly homologous variants.

One entry per CDR3 protein results from TCRdb running MiXCR on the 5' RACE reads. This table has fewer than 550,000 distinct CDR3 sequences, about 5.7% appearing once. CDR1 is KGHSH and CDR2 is LQKENI in the germline V gene. CDR3 length: 13 amino acids. The J segment lost 9 bases and the V segment lost 8 bases, leaving 10 bases of the junction unmatched. The TCR originated in a male donor with ankylosing spondylitis. The chain couples TRBV18 to TRBJ2-1; 7 bases are a match to TRBD2. Sequencing was performed on blood, either unsorted or a sorted T cell fraction (not recorded which). CDR3 amino acids: CASSGTAGIEQFF. The CDR3 region has the DNA TGTGCCAGCAGCGGGACGGCGGGCATTGAGCAGTTCTTC.